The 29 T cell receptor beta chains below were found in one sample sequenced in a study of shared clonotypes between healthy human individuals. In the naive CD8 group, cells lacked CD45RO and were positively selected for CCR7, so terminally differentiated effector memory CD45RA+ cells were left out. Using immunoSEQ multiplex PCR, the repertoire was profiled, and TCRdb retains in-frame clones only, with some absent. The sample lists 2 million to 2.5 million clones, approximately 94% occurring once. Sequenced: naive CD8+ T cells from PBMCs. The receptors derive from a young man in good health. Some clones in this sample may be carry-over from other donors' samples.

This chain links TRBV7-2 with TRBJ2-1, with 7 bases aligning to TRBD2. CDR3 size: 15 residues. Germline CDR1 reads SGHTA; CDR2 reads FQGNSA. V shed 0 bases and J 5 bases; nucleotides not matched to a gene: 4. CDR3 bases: TGTGCCAGCAGCTTAGCTTCCAGCGGGAACAATGAGCAGTTCTTC. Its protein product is CASSLASSGNNEQFF.

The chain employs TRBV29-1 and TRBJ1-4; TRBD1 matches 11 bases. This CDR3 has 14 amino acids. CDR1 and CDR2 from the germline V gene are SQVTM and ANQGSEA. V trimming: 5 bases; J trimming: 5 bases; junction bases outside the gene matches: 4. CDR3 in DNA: TGCAGCGTTAAGGACAGGGGGCGGAATGAAAAACTGTTTTTT. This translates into CSVKDRGRNEKLFF.

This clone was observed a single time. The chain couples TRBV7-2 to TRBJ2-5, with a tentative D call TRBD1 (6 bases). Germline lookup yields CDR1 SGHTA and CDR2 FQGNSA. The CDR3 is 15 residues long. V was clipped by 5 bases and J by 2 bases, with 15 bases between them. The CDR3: CASSPGTTYQETQYF. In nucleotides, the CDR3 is TGTGCCAGCAGCCCAGGGACAACCTATCAAGAGACCCAGTACTTC.

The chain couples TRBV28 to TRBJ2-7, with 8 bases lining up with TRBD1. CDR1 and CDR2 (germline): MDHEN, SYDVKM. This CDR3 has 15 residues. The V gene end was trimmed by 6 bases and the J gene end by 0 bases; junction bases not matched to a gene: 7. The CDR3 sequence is CASRWGQAISYEQYF. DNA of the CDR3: TGTGCCAGCAGGTGGGGACAGGCCATCTCCTACGAGCAGTACTTC.

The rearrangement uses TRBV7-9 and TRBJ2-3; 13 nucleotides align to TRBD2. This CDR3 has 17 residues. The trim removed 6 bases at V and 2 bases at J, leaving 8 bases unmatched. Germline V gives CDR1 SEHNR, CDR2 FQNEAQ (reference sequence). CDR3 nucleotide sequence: TGTGCCAGCAGAACTCCGGGACTAGCGGGGTTCACAGATACGCAGTATTTT. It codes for CASRTPGLAGFTDTQYF.

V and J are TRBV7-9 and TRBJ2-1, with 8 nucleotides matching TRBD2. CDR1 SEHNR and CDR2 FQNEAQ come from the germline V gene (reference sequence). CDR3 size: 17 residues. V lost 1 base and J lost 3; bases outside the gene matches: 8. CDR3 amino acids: CASSLGSAGVFYNEQFF. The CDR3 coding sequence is TGTGCCAGCAGCTTAGGTTCAGCGGGAGTCTTCTACAATGAGCAGTTCTTC.

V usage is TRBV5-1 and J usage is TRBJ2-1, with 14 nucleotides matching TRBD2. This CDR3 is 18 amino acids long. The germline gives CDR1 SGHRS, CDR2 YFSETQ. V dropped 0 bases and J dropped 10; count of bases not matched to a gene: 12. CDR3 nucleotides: TGCGCCAGCAGCTTGGAGGGACTAGCGGGAGTTCGACTACGGGAGCAGTTCTTC. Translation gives CASSLEGLAGVRLREQFF.

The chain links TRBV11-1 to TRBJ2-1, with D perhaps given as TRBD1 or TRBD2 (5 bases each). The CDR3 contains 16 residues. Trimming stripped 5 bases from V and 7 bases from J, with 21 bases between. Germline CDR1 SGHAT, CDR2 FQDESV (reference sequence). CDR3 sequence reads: CASSKSTVAWGNEQFF. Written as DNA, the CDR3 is TGTGCCAGCAGCAAATCTACCGTCGCCTGGGGGAATGAGCAGTTCTTC.

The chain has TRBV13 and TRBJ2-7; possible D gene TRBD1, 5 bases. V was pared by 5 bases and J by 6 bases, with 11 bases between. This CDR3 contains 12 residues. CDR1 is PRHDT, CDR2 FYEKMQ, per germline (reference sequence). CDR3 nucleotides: TGTGCCAGCAGCCCCAGGGTGGGCGAGCAGTACTTC. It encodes CASSPRVGEQYF.

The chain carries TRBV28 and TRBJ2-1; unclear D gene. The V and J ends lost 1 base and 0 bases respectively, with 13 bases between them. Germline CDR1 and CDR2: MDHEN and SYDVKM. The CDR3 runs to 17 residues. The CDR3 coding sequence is TGTGCCAGCAGTTTATTAAGGGAATCAGGCTCCTACAATGAGCAGTTCTTC. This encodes CASSLLRESGSYNEQFF.

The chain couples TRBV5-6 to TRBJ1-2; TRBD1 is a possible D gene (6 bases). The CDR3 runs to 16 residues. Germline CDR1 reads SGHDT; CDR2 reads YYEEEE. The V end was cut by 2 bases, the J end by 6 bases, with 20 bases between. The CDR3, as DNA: TGTGCCAGCAGCTTCCAGCTGGTCGGGGGCCGCGATGGCTACACCTTC. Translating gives CASSFQLVGGRDGYTF.

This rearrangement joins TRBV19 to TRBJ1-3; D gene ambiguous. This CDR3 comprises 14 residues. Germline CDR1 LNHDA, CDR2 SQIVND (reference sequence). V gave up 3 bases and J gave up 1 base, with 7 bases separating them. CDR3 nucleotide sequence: TGTGCCAGTAGTATGCGGGTGTCTGGAAACACCATATATTTT. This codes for CASSMRVSGNTIYF.

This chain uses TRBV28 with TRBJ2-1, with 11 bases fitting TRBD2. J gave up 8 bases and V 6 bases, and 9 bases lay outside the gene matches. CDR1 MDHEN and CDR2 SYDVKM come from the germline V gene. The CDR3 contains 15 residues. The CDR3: CASSFSGRAGDEQFF. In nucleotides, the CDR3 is TGTGCCAGCAGCTTTAGCGGGAGGGCCGGAGATGAGCAGTTCTTC.

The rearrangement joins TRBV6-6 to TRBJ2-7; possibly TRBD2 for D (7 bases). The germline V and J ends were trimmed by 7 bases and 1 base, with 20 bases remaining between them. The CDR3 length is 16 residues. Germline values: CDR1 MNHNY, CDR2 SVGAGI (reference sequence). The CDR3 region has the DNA TGTGCCAGCATTGGGGGGGGCGCGGGATTTTCCTACGAGCAGTACTTC. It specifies CASIGGGAGFSYEQYF.

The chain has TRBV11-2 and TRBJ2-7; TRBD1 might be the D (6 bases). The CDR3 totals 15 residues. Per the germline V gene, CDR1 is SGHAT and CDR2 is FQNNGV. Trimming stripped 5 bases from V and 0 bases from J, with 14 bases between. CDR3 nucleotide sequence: TGTGCCAGCAGCGACCCGACAGGCAACTCCTACGAGCAGTACTTC. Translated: CASSDPTGNSYEQYF.

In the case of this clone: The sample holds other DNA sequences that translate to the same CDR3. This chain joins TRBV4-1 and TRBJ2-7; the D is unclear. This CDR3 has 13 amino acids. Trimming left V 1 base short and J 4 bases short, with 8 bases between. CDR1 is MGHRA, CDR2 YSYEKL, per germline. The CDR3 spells CASSQVLGYEQYF. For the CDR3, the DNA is TGCGCCAGCAGCCAAGTGCTCGGATACGAGCAGTACTTC.

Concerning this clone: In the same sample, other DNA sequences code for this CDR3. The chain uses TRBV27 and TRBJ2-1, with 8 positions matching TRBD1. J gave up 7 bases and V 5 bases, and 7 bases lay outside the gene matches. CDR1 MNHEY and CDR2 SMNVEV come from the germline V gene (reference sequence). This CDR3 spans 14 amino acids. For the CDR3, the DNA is TGTGCCAGCAGTCCGGACAGGGCTGGGAATGAGCAGTTCTTC. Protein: CASSPDRAGNEQFF.

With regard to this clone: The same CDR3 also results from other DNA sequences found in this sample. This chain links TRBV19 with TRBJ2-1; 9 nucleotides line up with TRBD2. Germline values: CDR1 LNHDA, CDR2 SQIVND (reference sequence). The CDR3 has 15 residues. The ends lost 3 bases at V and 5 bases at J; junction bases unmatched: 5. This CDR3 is CASSIGLAGNNEQFF. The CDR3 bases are TGTGCCAGTAGTATTGGCCTAGCGGGAAACAATGAGCAGTTCTTC.

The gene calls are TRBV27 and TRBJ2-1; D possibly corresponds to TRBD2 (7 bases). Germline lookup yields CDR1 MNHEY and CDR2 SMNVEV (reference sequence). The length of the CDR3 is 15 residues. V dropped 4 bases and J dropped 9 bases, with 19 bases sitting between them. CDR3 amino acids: CASSSRGREWIEQFF. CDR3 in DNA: TGTGCCAGCAGTTCTCGGGGGCGGGAGTGGATTGAGCAGTTCTTC.

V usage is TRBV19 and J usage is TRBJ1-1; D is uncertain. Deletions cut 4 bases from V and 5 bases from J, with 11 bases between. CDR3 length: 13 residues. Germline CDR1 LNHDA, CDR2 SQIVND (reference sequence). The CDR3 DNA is TGTGCCAGTAGTACGGGCGGGCCTACTGAAGCTTTCTTT. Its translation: CASSTGGPTEAFF.

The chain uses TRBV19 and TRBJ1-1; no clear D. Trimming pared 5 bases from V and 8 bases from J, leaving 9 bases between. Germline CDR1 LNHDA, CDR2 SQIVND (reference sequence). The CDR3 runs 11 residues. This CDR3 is CASSAGREAFF. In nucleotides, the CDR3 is TGTGCCAGTAGTGCAGGAAGGGAAGCTTTCTTT.

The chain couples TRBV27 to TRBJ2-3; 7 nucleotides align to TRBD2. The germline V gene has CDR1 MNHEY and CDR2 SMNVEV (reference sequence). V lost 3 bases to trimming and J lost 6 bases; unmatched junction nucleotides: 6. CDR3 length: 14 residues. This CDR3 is CASSFAGAGDTQYF. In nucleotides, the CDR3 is TGTGCCAGCAGTTTTGCGGGAGCCGGGGATACGCAGTATTTT.

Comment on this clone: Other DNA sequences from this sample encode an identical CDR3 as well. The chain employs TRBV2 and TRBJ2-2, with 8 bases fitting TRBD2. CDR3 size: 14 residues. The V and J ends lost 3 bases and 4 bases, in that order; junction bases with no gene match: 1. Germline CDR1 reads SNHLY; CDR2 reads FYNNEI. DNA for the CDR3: TGTGCCAGCAGTGAGGCGGGGGGCACCGGGGAGCTGTTTTTT. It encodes CASSEAGGTGELFF.

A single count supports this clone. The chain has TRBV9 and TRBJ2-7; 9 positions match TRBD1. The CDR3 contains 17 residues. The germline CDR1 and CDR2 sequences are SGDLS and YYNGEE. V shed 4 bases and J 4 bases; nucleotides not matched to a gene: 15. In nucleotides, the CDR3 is TGTGCCAGCAGCCCCGACTCCAGGACAGGGGCGGGTTACGAGCAGTACTTC. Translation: CASSPDSRTGAGYEQYF.

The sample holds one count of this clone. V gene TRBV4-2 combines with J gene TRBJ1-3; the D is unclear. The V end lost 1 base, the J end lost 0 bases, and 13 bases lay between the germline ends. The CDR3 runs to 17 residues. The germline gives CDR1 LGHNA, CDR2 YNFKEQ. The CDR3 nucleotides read TGTGCCAGCAGCCAAGTCTCCCCATTGGTCTCTGGAAACACCATATATTTT. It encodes CASSQVSPLVSGNTIYF.

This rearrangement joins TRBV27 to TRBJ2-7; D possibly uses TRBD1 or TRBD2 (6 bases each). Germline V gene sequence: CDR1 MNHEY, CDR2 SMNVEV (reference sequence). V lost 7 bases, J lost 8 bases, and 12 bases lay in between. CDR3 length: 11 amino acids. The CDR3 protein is CASTLGGKQYF. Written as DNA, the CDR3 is TGTGCCAGCACCCTGGGGGGCAAGCAGTACTTC.

CDR3 sequence: CAISEGPLWGYTF. The CDR3 DNA reads as TGTGCCATCAGCGAGGGCCCCCTTTGGGGCTACACCTTC. The chain is built from TRBV10-3 and TRBJ1-2, with D unclear. Germline CDR1 reads ENHRY; CDR2 reads SYGVKD. The CDR3 spans 13 residues. Trimming removed 6 bases from V and 8 bases from J, with 16 bases in between.

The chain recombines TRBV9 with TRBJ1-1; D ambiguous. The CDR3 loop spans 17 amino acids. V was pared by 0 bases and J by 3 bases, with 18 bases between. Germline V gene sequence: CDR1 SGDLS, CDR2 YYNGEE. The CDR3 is CASSVAVDPPRDTEAFF. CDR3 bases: TGTGCCAGCAGCGTAGCTGTCGACCCACCCCGGGACACTGAAGCTTTCTTT.

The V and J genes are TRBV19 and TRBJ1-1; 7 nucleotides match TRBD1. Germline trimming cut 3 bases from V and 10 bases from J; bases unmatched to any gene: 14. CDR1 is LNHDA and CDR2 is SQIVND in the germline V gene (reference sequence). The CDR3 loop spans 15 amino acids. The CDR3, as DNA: TGTGCCAGTAGTATTAGCCCAGGGGGTGTAACAGGAGCTTTCTTT. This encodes CASSISPGGVTGAFF.